Presented here are 32 T cell receptor beta chains from one specimen sequenced in a study of T cells in Graves' hyperthyroidism and ophthalmopathy. The source material, RNA transcripts, was used to amplify TCR beta CDR3 regions. A first-round RT-PCR of the TCR CDR3 used the HTBI primer set. TCRdb redid the calling of the multiplex PCR reads with MiXCR, one entry per CDR3 protein. In the table there are hundreds of thousands of distinct CDR3 sequences, 14% of which are singletons. Sequenced material: blood. These receptors originate from a woman aged 25 to 39 with Graves' hyperthyroidism that later progressed to Graves' ophthalmopathy.

This clonotype was seen many times. The chain couples TRBV7-2 to TRBJ1-1; D is possibly TRBD1 (5 bases). This CDR3 is 15 amino acids long. V dropped 3 bases and J dropped 4 bases, with 15 bases sitting between them. Germline V gene lookup returns CDR1 SGHTA and CDR2 FQGNSA. The CDR3 nucleotides read TGTGCCAGCAGCTTGGGAGCGGCGAGGGGCACTGAAGCTTTCTTT. It translates to CASSLGAARGTEAFF.

There are a few counts of this clonotype. A much more abundant neighbour one base away suggests this may be a read error. The rearrangement links TRBV11-2 to TRBJ2-1, with D possibly being TRBD2 (5 bases). The CDR3 has 14 residues. Germline CDR1 SGHAT, CDR2 FQNNGV. V was cut by 6 bases and J by 10 bases, with 19 bases left in between. Here the CDR3 DNA reads TGTGCCAGCAGTCATACTAGGGAGACTACCGAGCAGTTCTTC. The encoded protein is CASSHTRETTEQFF.

This clonotype was seen a few times. The chain recombines TRBV4-1 with TRBJ2-5; 8 nucleotides agree with TRBD2. Looked up from germline, CDR1 is MGHRA and CDR2 is YSYEKL. Trimming took 5 bases from V and 4 from J; bases not matched to a gene: 12. The CDR3 runs to 16 residues. CDR3 in DNA: TGCGCCAGCAGCACTACGGGGGCGGGGGGAGGAGAGACCCAGTACTTC. The encoded protein is CASSTTGAGGGETQYF.

Many counts were recorded for this clonotype. The rearrangement links TRBV18 to TRBJ1-2, with 8 nucleotides matching TRBD1. The V gene's germline CDR1 is KGHSH and CDR2 LQKENI. The CDR3 has 15 residues. Losses at the gene ends were 3 bases for V and 0 bases for J; bases not matched to a gene: 3. CDR3 in DNA: TGTGCCAGCTCACCCGGACAGGGTGCTAACTATGGCTACACCTTC. Translation: CASSPGQGANYGYTF.

This clonotype was detected ten times or more. The chain couples TRBV25-1 to TRBJ2-7, with D unresolved. Trimming took 6 bases from V and 4 from J, leaving 7 bases between them. The V gene's germline CDR1 is MGHDK and CDR2 SYGVNS. There are 11 residues in the CDR3. The DNA for the CDR3 is TGTGCCAGCAGCGTCAAATACGAGCAGTACTTC. Residues: CASSVKYEQYF.

This clonotype has more than one count but fewer than ten. V gene TRBV20-1 combines with J gene TRBJ1-1; D not certain. The V and J ends lost 5 bases and 10 bases respectively, with 14 bases between them. This CDR3 region has 11 residues. Germline values: CDR1 DFQATT, CDR2 SNEGSKA (reference sequence). The CDR3 nucleotides read TGCAGTGCTGTACGGACCTGGGGAGCTTTCTTT. It codes for CSAVRTWGAFF.

This chain uses TRBV27 with TRBJ2-3; unclear D gene. The CDR3 sequence is 14 residues long. V lost 0 bases, J lost 5 bases, and 9 bases lay in between. Germline CDR1 and CDR2: MNHEY and SMNVEV (reference sequence). The CDR3 loop reads CASSLSRVQDTQYF. As DNA, the CDR3 is TGTGCCAGCAGTTTATCGCGAGTACAAGATACGCAGTATTTT.

The chain carries TRBV28 and TRBJ2-2, with a possible D match to TRBD1 (6 bases). V lost 6 bases and J 3 bases, leaving 11 bases between the germline ends. Germline V CDR1 and CDR2: MDHEN, SYDVKM. The CDR3 covers 14 residues. The CDR3 coding sequence is TGTGCCAGCAGCACAACAGGGCACACCGGGGAGCTGTTTTTT. Its translation is CASSTTGHTGELFF.

This clonotype has a count of ten or more. The chain uses TRBV11-2 and TRBJ1-1; 7 bases fit TRBD1. V gave up 1 base and J gave up 8 bases; unmatched junction bases: 4. CDR1 SGHAT and CDR2 FQNNGV come from the germline V gene. The length of the CDR3 is 13 residues. CDR3 residues: CASSLGGTEEAFF. Written as DNA, the CDR3 is TGTGCCAGCAGCTTAGGAGGGACAGAGGAAGCTTTCTTT. The complete variable domain, with remaining parts taken from reference TRBV11-2 and TRBJ1-1, reads EAGVAQSPRYKIIEKRQSVAFWCNPISGHATLYWYQQILGQGPKLLIQFQNNGVVDDSQLPKDRFSAERLKGVDSTLKIQPAKLEDSAVYLCASSLGGTEEAFFGQGTRLTVV.

This clonotype was counted at least ten times. In nucleotides, the CDR3 is TGTGCCAGCAGCTCAGTCAGGGGTAATGAAAAACTGTTTTTT. As protein: CASSSVRGNEKLFF. The V and J genes are TRBV11-2 and TRBJ1-4; D might be TRBD1 (6 bases). The V and J ends lost 4 bases and 4 bases respectively, with 10 bases between them. The CDR3 consists of 14 residues. Looked up from germline, CDR1 is SGHAT and CDR2 is FQNNGV.

Many counts were recorded for this clonotype. V gene TRBV19 combines with J gene TRBJ1-5, with a weak D call TRBD1 (5 bases). Trimming shortened V by 6 bases and J by 6 bases, and 21 bases separated the two germline ends. This CDR3 has 16 amino acids. The germline CDR1 and CDR2 sequences are LNHDA and SQIVND (reference sequence). CDR3 nucleotide sequence: TGTGCCAGTAGCCCTTCCTGGGGGGGGAGTTTTCAGCCCCAGCATTTT. Amino acid sequence: CASSPSWGGSFQPQHF.

Turning to this clonotype: Mismatch with germline at one junction end may stem from a read error. This sequence joins TRBV2 and TRBJ2-3; 8 bases are a match to TRBD2. Germline CDR1 and CDR2: SNHLY and FYNNEI. The CDR3 spans 18 residues. This chain's CDR3 is CATSDPPQGGGSTDTQYF. The CDR3 nucleotides read TGTGCCACCAGTGATCCGCCCCAGGGCGGGGGGAGCACAGATACGCAGTATTTT.

The J gene is TRBJ2-3, the V gene TRBV24-1; 10 bases are a match to TRBD2. The CDR3 spans 15 residues. Trimming cost V 2 bases and J 4 bases; bases outside gene matches: 2. Per germline, CDR1 KGHDR and CDR2 SFDVKD. Here the CDR3 reads CATSDSSGSPDTQYF. CDR3 in DNA: TGTGCCACCAGTGATTCTAGCGGGAGCCCAGATACGCAGTATTTT.

This clonotype was counted many times. A junction end diverges from the germline sequence, so it may reflect a read error. V usage is TRBV5-1 and J usage is TRBJ2-7; D uncertain. CDR1 and CDR2 (germline): SGHRS, YFSETQ. The CDR3 is made up of 14 amino acids. The CDR3 here is CASSLGAGSYEQYF. Written as DNA, the CDR3 is TGTGCCAGCAGCTTAGGTGCAGGAAGCTACGAGCAGTACTTC.

The chain uses TRBV19 and TRBJ1-5; D perhaps matches TRBD1 (6 bases). The V gene lost 3 bases and the J gene lost 6 bases, with 18 bases spanning the gap. Germline values: CDR1 LNHDA, CDR2 SQIVND (reference sequence). This CDR3 is built from 16 residues. CDR3 bases: TGTGCCAGTAGTATTTGGGGGGCTGGGGTCACTCAGCCCCAGCATTTT. It is translated as CASSIWGAGVTQPQHF. Full variable domain (outside the CDR3, taken from reference TRBV19 and TRBJ1-5): DGGITQSPKYLFRKEGQNVTLSCEQNLNHDAMYWYRQDPGQGLRLIYYSQIVNDFQKGDIAEGYSVSREKKESFPLTVTSAQKNPTAFYLCASSIWGAGVTQPQHFGDGTRLSIL.

This clonotype was seen ten or more times. The chain is built from TRBV3-1 and TRBJ1-6; D may be TRBD1 (5 bases). V shed 1 base and J shed 10 bases, with 11 bases lying between them. Germline lookup yields CDR1 LGHDT and CDR2 YNNKEL (reference sequence). CDR3 length: 14 residues. The CDR3 spells CASSQGGARSPLHF. As DNA, the CDR3 is TGTGCCAGCAGCCAAGGAGGGGCGCGATCACCCCTCCACTTT.

This clonotype was observed many times. V and J are TRBV9 and TRBJ2-3; 7 bases are shared with TRBD2. CDR1 is SGDLS and CDR2 is YYNGEE in the germline V gene. The CDR3 runs 15 residues. The ends lost 3 bases at V and 1 base at J; junction bases unmatched: 5. The CDR3 DNA follows: TGTGCCAGCAGCGGCAAAACTAGCGGCACAGATACGCAGTATTTT. This encodes CASSGKTSGTDTQYF.

This clonotype turned up a few times. The rearrangement uses TRBV4-2 and TRBJ2-7; possible D gene TRBD2, 6 bases. CDR1 and CDR2 from the germline V gene are LGHNA and YNFKEQ. Trimming took off 4 bases at V and 2 bases at J, with 15 bases between the two ends. This CDR3 has 15 amino acids. This CDR3 is CASSPGVADTYEQYF. The CDR3 coding sequence is TGTGCCAGCAGCCCCGGGGTAGCGGACACCTACGAGCAGTACTTC.

Details on this clonotype: A read error is possible here, since a much larger clone lies one base away. The chain carries TRBV6-1 and TRBJ1-5; D ambiguous. This CDR3 has 12 residues. Germline V gives CDR1 MNHNS, CDR2 SASEGT. V gave up 0 bases and J gave up 11 bases, with 8 bases separating them. CDR3 sequence reads: CASSEAGYSQHF. CDR3 DNA sequence: TGTGCCAGCAGTGAAGCAGGGTACTCCCAGCATTTT.

The V gene is TRBV4-2, the J gene TRBJ2-7; D possibly matches TRBD1 or TRBD2 (7 bases each). V dropped 0 bases and J dropped 5 bases, with 17 bases sitting between them. The germline V gene has CDR1 LGHNA and CDR2 YNFKEQ. The CDR3 covers 16 residues. This chain's CDR3 is CASSQEGGQGGDEQYF. CDR3 nucleotides: TGTGCCAGCAGCCAAGAGGGAGGCCAGGGGGGGGACGAGCAGTACTTC.

In its sample, this clonotype was seen many times. The V gene is TRBV29-1, the J gene TRBJ1-1, with no clear D. Trimming removed 3 bases at V and 4 bases at J, with 12 bases between. The germline CDR1 and CDR2 sequences are SQVTM and ANQGSEA. The CDR3 extends over 13 amino acids. CDR3 DNA: TGCAGCGTTGACTTACGGTTTGGCACTGAAGCTTTCTTT. Amino acid sequence: CSVDLRFGTEAFF.

CDR3 amino acids: CSARGPGQASSGNTIYF. CDR3 in DNA: TGCAGTGCTAGAGGTCCGGGACAGGCGAGCTCTGGAAACACCATATATTTT. The chain joins TRBV20-1 to TRBJ1-3, with 8 bases that match TRBD1. The V segment lost 1 base and the J segment 0 bases; nucleotides outside the gene matches: 8. This CDR3 has 17 amino acids. Germline V gene lookup returns CDR1 DFQATT and CDR2 SNEGSKA (reference sequence).

The CDR3 DNA reads TGTGCCAGCAGCTTGGGGCTAGCGGGAGGCTATGAGCAGTTCTTC. This gives the protein CASSLGLAGGYEQFF. The chain is built from TRBV7-9 and TRBJ2-1; 11 nucleotides agree with TRBD2. This CDR3 region has 15 residues. Germline CDR1 and CDR2: SEHNR and FQNEAQ (reference sequence). The junction had 6 bases not matched to a gene; V was cut back by 3 bases and J by 8 bases. Complete variable domain (other parts from reference TRBV7-9 and TRBJ2-1): DTGVSQNPRHKITKRGQNVTFRCDPISEHNRLYWYRQTLGQGPEFLTYFQNEAQLEKSRLLSDRFSAERPKGSFSTLEIQRTEQGDSAMYLCASSLGLAGGYEQFFGPGTRLTVL.

This clonotype was found many times. The V call is TRBV2, the J call TRBJ1-4; 9 bases map to TRBD1. J was trimmed by 8 bases and V by 6 bases; bases with no gene match: 4. The CDR3 runs 13 residues. Germline CDR1 is SNHLY and CDR2 is FYNNEI. The CDR3 sequence: CASSDGQGEKLFF. CDR3 DNA sequence: TGTGCCAGCAGCGACGGACAGGGGGAAAAACTGTTTTTT. Combining the CDR3 with reference TRBV2 and TRBJ1-4 gives the whole variable domain EPEVTQTPSHQVTQMGQEVILRCVPISNHLYFYWYRQILGQKVEFLVSFYNNEISEKSEIFDDQFSVERPDGSNFTLKIRSTKLEDSAMYFCASSDGQGEKLFFGSGTQLSVL.

This clonotype was picked up many times. The J gene is TRBJ2-7, the V gene TRBV12-5; TRBD1 is a possible D gene (6 bases). Germline V CDR1 and CDR2: LGHNT, FRNRAP. Trimming shortened V by 9 bases and J by 3 bases, and 18 bases separated the two germline ends. The CDR3 spans 14 residues. This chain's CDR3 is CASTEEGTNYEQYF. The CDR3 DNA is TGTGCTAGCACTGAGGAAGGGACAAACTACGAGCAGTACTTC.

This clonotype was found many times. CDR3 coding DNA: TGTGCCAGCACCTCTACTGACAGGGGCCCCAATCAGCCCCAGCATTTT. It is translated as CASTSTDRGPNQPQHF. V usage is TRBV6-1 and J usage is TRBJ1-5, with 8 bases matching TRBD1. This CDR3 has 16 amino acids. V trimming: 7 bases; J trimming: 3 bases; junction bases outside the gene matches: 11. Germline V CDR1 and CDR2: MNHNS, SASEGT.

This clonotype was counted between two and nine times. This chain joins TRBV12-3 or TRBV12-4 and TRBJ2-1; 13 bases are a match to TRBD2. The CDR3 length is 16 residues. V shed 5 bases, J shed 5 bases, and the junction held 6 bases outside the gene matches. The CDR3 spells CASSPLGTSGDNEQFF. DNA for the CDR3: TGTGCCAGCAGTCCCCTGGGGACTAGCGGGGACAATGAGCAGTTCTTC.

This clonotype was counted between two and nine times. The V gene is TRBV7-9, the J gene TRBJ1-3; unclear D gene. The V gene's germline CDR1 is SEHNR and CDR2 FQNEAQ (reference sequence). Trimming stripped 0 bases from V and 4 bases from J, with 7 bases between. There are 14 residues in the CDR3. The CDR3 region is CASSLAGIGNTIYF. The CDR3 region has the DNA TGTGCCAGCAGCTTAGCAGGGATCGGAAACACCATATATTTT. The whole variable domain, remainder taken from reference TRBV7-9 and TRBJ1-3, is DTGVSQNPRHKITKRGQNVTFRCDPISEHNRLYWYRQTLGQGPEFLTYFQNEAQLEKSRLLSDRFSAERPKGSFSTLEIQRTEQGDSAMYLCASSLAGIGNTIYFGEGSWLTVV.

This clonotype has a count of ten or more. V usage is TRBV5-4 and J usage is TRBJ1-2; D gene unclear. Trimming left V 4 bases short and J 8 bases short, with 15 bases between. From germline, CDR1 is SGHNT and CDR2 YYREEE (reference sequence). This CDR3 region has 13 residues. The CDR3 reads CASSLLPLSGYTF. In DNA, the CDR3 is TGTGCCAGCAGCCTACTTCCTTTGTCCGGCTACACCTTC.

There are a few counts of this clonotype. CDR3 residues: CASSEMSLAGAYEQYF. The CDR3 DNA reads as TGTGCCAGCAGTGAAATGTCCCTAGCGGGGGCCTACGAGCAGTACTTC. The chain recombines TRBV6-1 with TRBJ2-7, with 10 bases matching TRBD2. With V trimmed by 2 bases and J by 2 bases, 6 bases remained unmatched. This CDR3 has 16 amino acids. Germline-derived CDR1 and CDR2 are MNHNS and SASEGT.

In regard to this clonotype: With a much larger clone just one base away, this may be a read error. The chain carries TRBV27 and TRBJ1-1; D gene unclear. This CDR3 is 16 amino acids long. Germline V gives CDR1 MNHEY, CDR2 SMNVEV (reference sequence). The CDR3 protein is CASSLNLGSGNTETFF. The DNA of the CDR3 is TGTGCCAGCAGTTTAAATCTGGGCTCGGGGAACACTGAAACTTTCTTT.

This clonotype appeared many times. J is TRBJ2-5 and V is TRBV7-2, with TRBD2 matching over 9 bases. The CDR3 extends over 14 amino acids. The germline CDR1 and CDR2 sequences are SGHTA and FQGNSA. The V segment lost 7 bases and the J segment 2 bases; nucleotides outside the gene matches: 5. For the CDR3, the DNA is TGTGCCAGCACCCAGCGGGGGGAACAAGAGACCCAGTACTTC. Encoded protein: CASTQRGEQETQYF.